This TCR beta chain was documented in a study of blood T cell repertoires in COVID-19. Cohort assignment relied on participant-reported clinical history. Data came from immunoSEQ multiplex PCR; TCRdb stores just in-frame clones and leaves some out. The sample lists about 280,000 clones; around 90% were seen once. Trimming cost V 2 bases and J 6 bases; bases outside gene matches: 8. CDR3 length: 16 amino acids. CDR1 is LGHDT and CDR2 is YNNKEL in the germline V gene (reference sequence). The sequence came from a woman aged 18 to 35 with acute COVID-19. Sequencing was done on a sample of PBMCs or T cells enriched from blood (not recorded which). The rearrangement uses TRBV3-1 (or the pseudogene TRBV3-2) and TRBJ2-1; 9 nucleotides match TRBD2. CDR3 sequence reads: CASSQILAGASNEQFF. The CDR3 region has the DNA TGTGCCAGCAGCCAAATTTTAGCGGGAGCGTCCAATGAGCAGTTCTTC.